Each of the 20 T cell receptor beta chains below was sequenced from the same sample in a study of shared clonotypes between healthy human individuals. Naive CD8 cells lacked CD45RO and underwent positive selection for CCR7, leaving out terminally differentiated effector memory CD45RA+ cells. The data were produced by immunoSEQ multiplex PCR, yet TCRdb's version contains in-frame clones alone and is incomplete. The sample has hundreds of thousands of clones; approximately 96% are singletons. Sample: naive CD8+ T cells sorted from blood. These receptors all stem from a woman aged 25 to 39 in good health.

V gene TRBV6-1 combines with J gene TRBJ1-5; 9 positions agree with TRBD1. V gave up 10 bases and J gave up 7 bases; unmatched junction bases: 8. The CDR3 covers 13 residues. Germline CDR1 and CDR2: MNHNS and SASEGT. Here the CDR3 reads CATYGDRAQPQHF. The CDR3 nucleotides read TGTGCCACCTATGGGGACAGGGCCCAGCCCCAGCATTTT.

The chain carries TRBV28 and TRBJ2-1; 9 bases match TRBD2. The trim removed 7 bases at V and 5 bases at J, leaving 9 bases unmatched. The CDR3 has 15 amino acids. Germline CDR1 is MDHEN and CDR2 is SYDVKM. DNA for the CDR3: TGTGCCAGCAACCTACTAGCGGGTGACGACAATGAGCAGTTCTTC. As protein: CASNLLAGDDNEQFF. The variable domain in full, with the rest retrieved from reference TRBV28 and TRBJ2-1, is DVKVTQSSRYLVKRTGEKVFLECVQDMDHENMFWYRQDPGLGLRLIYFSYDVKMKEKGDIPEGYSVSREKKERFSLILESASTNQTSMYLCASNLLAGDDNEQFFGPGTRLTVL.

The chain combines TRBV29-1 with TRBJ2-1; the D gene is possibly TRBD2 (6 bases). The CDR3 is made up of 12 amino acids. Looked up from germline, CDR1 is SQVTM and CDR2 is ANQGSEA. V dropped 6 bases and J dropped 4 bases, with 10 bases sitting between them. The CDR3 sequence is CSVTGTYNEQFF. The CDR3 DNA sequence: TGCAGCGTAACCGGGACTTACAATGAGCAGTTCTTC.

The chain couples TRBV28 to TRBJ2-3; D gene unclear. The CDR3 is 13 amino acids. V was pared by 6 bases and J by 6 bases, with 13 bases between. Germline CDR1 reads MDHEN; CDR2 reads SYDVKM. The chain's CDR3 is CASSPPPRDTQYF. The CDR3 nucleotides are TGTGCCAGCAGCCCTCCCCCGCGGGATACGCAGTATTTT.

This clone was seen only once. This chain connects TRBV27 to TRBJ2-1; 8 positions match TRBD1. V lost 6 bases to trimming and J lost 9 bases; unmatched junction nucleotides: 10. The CDR3 covers 14 residues. Germline loops: CDR1 MNHEY, CDR2 SMNVEV (reference sequence). CDR3 nucleotide sequence: TGTGCCAGCAGGCCTGGACAGGGTCTCTTTGAGCAGTTCTTC. This gives the protein CASRPGQGLFEQFF.

This clone occurred once. The gene calls are TRBV7-8 and TRBJ2-7; a possible D gene is TRBD2 (5 bases). Per germline, CDR1 SGHVS and CDR2 FQNEAQ. Deletions cut 4 bases from V and 3 bases from J, with 10 bases between. This CDR3 contains 13 residues. The CDR3 DNA sequence: TGTGCCAGCAGCTCCGGACTGGACTACGAGCAGTACTTC. Its translation is CASSSGLDYEQYF.

The rearrangement joins TRBV19 to TRBJ2-7; D may correspond to TRBD1 or TRBD2 (5 bases each). The CDR3 is 13 amino acids. The V end was cut by 3 bases, the J end by 3 bases, with 9 bases between. In germline, CDR1 is LNHDA, CDR2 SQIVND (reference sequence). CDR3 DNA: TGTGCCAGTAGTATCGGGGACCTCTACGAGCAGTACTTC. This codes for CASSIGDLYEQYF. The complete variable domain, with remaining parts taken from reference TRBV19 and TRBJ2-7, reads DGGITQSPKYLFRKEGQNVTLSCEQNLNHDAMYWYRQDPGQGLRLIYYSQIVNDFQKGDIAEGYSVSREKKESFPLTVTSAQKNPTAFYLCASSIGDLYEQYFGPGTRLTVT.

This rearrangement joins TRBV28 to TRBJ2-7; D call uncertain. V was clipped by 5 bases and J by 9 bases, with 14 bases between them. Germline V lookup: CDR1 MDHEN, CDR2 SYDVKM. CDR3 size: 12 residues. This chain's CDR3 is CASSRQTKGQYF. The CDR3, as DNA: TGTGCCAGCAGTCGCCAGACAAAGGGGCAGTACTTC. Full variable domain (rest looked up from reference TRBV28 and TRBJ2-7): DVKVTQSSRYLVKRTGEKVFLECVQDMDHENMFWYRQDPGLGLRLIYFSYDVKMKEKGDIPEGYSVSREKKERFSLILESASTNQTSMYLCASSRQTKGQYFGPGTRLTVT.

This clone was seen just once. V gene TRBV7-3 combines with J gene TRBJ2-1; 7 bases are a match to TRBD2. The V segment lost 1 base and the J segment 4 bases; nucleotides outside the gene matches: 7. Germline CDR1 is SGHTA and CDR2 is FQGTGA. The CDR3 runs 16 residues. The CDR3 coding sequence is TGTGCCAGCAGCTTAATTACAACTAGCGATTACAATGAGCAGTTCTTC. Its protein is CASSLITTSDYNEQFF.

The gene calls are TRBV28 and TRBJ2-2; D might be TRBD2 (8 bases). V lost 3 bases and J lost 7, with 18 bases in between. The CDR3 spans 16 residues. The germline V gene has CDR1 MDHEN and CDR2 SYDVKM. CDR3 nucleotide sequence: TGTGCCAGCAGTTTCGGACTAGCTTCAGGGGGCGGGGAGCTGTTTTTT. This gives the protein CASSFGLASGGGELFF.

The rearrangement links TRBV27 to TRBJ2-7; D not certain. V was shortened by 8 bases and J by 6 bases, with 8 bases between the two germline ends. The CDR3 length is 10 residues. In germline, CDR1 is MNHEY, CDR2 SMNVEV (reference sequence). CDR3 bases: TGTGCCAGCGGGCACATCGAGCAGTACTTC. This codes for CASGHIEQYF.

The chain carries TRBV6-1 and TRBJ2-7, with TRBD1 matching over 10 bases. Germline trimming cut 6 bases from V and 7 bases from J; bases unmatched to any gene: 6. The CDR3 is 13 residues long. Looked up from germline, CDR1 is MNHNS and CDR2 is SASEGT. The CDR3 DNA reads as TGTGCCAGCAGACCGGGACAGGGGCTAGAGCAGTACTTC. Amino acid sequence: CASRPGQGLEQYF.

This clone has only one observation. Other nucleotide sequences from this sample produce the same CDR3. The chain links TRBV13 to TRBJ2-7, with TRBD1 matching over 7 bases. The CDR3 length is 13 residues. V lost 3 bases and J lost 3; bases outside the gene matches: 2. Germline values: CDR1 PRHDT, CDR2 FYEKMQ (reference sequence). CDR3 loop: CASSLGQSYEQYF. CDR3 sequence (DNA): TGTGCCAGCAGCTTGGGACAGAGCTACGAGCAGTACTTC.

V gene TRBV4-2 combines with J gene TRBJ2-1; 10 bases are shared with TRBD2. V lost 3 bases to trimming and J lost 7 bases; unmatched junction nucleotides: 9. The CDR3 spans 16 residues. Germline CDR1 and CDR2: LGHNA and YNFKEQ. CDR3 amino acids: CASSQGLAGDGNEQFF. The CDR3 nucleotides read TGTGCCAGCAGCCAGGGTCTAGCGGGAGACGGAAATGAGCAGTTCTTC.

The CDR3 DNA reads TGTGCCAGCAGCCAAGGATTCCTACCACTGCATTTT. Amino acid sequence: CASSQGFLPLHF. The chain has TRBV14 and TRBJ1-5; D is uncertain. V shed 1 base and J shed 15 bases, with 13 bases lying between them. This CDR3 region has 12 residues. Germline-derived CDR1 and CDR2 are SGHDN and FVKESK.

V and J are TRBV10-1 and TRBJ1-1; D unclear. From germline, CDR1 is WNHNN and CDR2 SYGVQD (reference sequence). The CDR3 loop spans 15 amino acids. Trimming pared 0 bases from V and 1 base from J, leaving 9 bases between. CDR3 region: CASSESAVRNTEAFF. DNA of the CDR3: TGCGCCAGCAGTGAGTCGGCAGTCAGGAACACTGAAGCTTTCTTT.

This chain joins TRBV5-5 and TRBJ2-7; D gene uncertain. The V end was cut by 1 base, the J end by 6 bases, with 11 bases between. The CDR3 length is 13 residues. Per germline, CDR1 SGHKS and CDR2 YYEKEE (reference sequence). The CDR3 loop is CASSLSAVSEQYF. The CDR3 DNA follows: TGTGCCAGCAGCTTGTCCGCCGTCTCCGAGCAGTACTTC. Variable domain in full (rest from reference TRBV5-5 and TRBJ2-7): DAGVTQSPTHLIKTRGQQVTLRCSPISGHKSVSWYQQVLGQGPQFIFQYYEKEERGRGNFPDRFSARQFPNYSSELNVNALLLGDSALYLCASSLSAVSEQYFGPGTRLTVT.

The CDR3: CASSDGSYEQYF. Here the CDR3 DNA reads TGTGCCAGCAGCGACGGTTCCTACGAGCAGTACTTC. The J gene is TRBJ2-7, the V gene TRBV16; no clear D. Germline assignment: CDR1 KGHSY and CDR2 FQNENV. This CDR3 is built from 12 residues. The V and J ends lost 5 bases and 1 base respectively, with 6 bases between them.

With regard to this clone: In the same sample, other DNA sequences code for this CDR3. The V and J genes are TRBV9 and TRBJ2-2, with D perhaps matching TRBD1 or TRBD2 (5 bases each). The germline CDR1 and CDR2 sequences are SGDLS and YYNGEE. CDR3 length: 15 residues. V was trimmed by 3 bases and J by 0 bases, leaving 9 bases between them. This CDR3 reads CASSAGTTNTGELFF. The CDR3, as DNA: TGTGCCAGCAGCGCAGGGACCACGAACACCGGGGAGCTGTTTTTT.

The chain links TRBV4-1 to TRBJ2-1; D unresolved. The CDR3 contains 14 residues. CDR1 and CDR2 from the germline V gene are MGHRA and YSYEKL. The V end lost 8 bases, the J end lost 4 bases, and 15 bases lay between the germline ends. The CDR3 region is CASAYSVTYNEQFF. The DNA for the CDR3 is TGCGCCAGCGCTTACTCGGTAACTTACAATGAGCAGTTCTTC.